These 18 T cell receptor beta chains came from one sample sequenced in a study of T-cell memory formation after mild COVID-19. TCRdb re-derived calls from the 5' RACE reads in MiXCR, one entry per CDR3 protein. The sample includes 450,000 or so distinct CDR3 sequences, approximately 23% seen only once; the top ten take roughly an eighth. The sequenced material came from PBMCs or a T cell subset sorted from them (not recorded which). These receptors originate from an adult woman who had mild COVID-19 (a few samples of this study predate the infection). Cell type and time point are not known.

This chain joins TRBV7-9 and TRBJ2-3; possible D gene TRBD1, 6 bases. The CDR3 is made up of 17 amino acids. Germline CDR1 is SEHNR and CDR2 is FQNEAQ (reference sequence). Trimming stripped 1 base from V and 3 bases from J, with 17 bases between. Here the CDR3 reads CASSLELGHPGTDTQYF. In DNA, the CDR3 is TGTGCCAGCAGCTTAGAATTGGGACACCCTGGGACAGATACGCAGTATTTT.

The CDR3 loop reads CASSPDNGSPRDLHGYTF. The CDR3 nucleotides are TGTGCCAGCAGCCCCGATAACGGTAGTCCCCGGGACCTACATGGCTACACCTTC. The chain is built from TRBV7-9 and TRBJ1-2, with D possibly matching TRBD1 (5 bases). The V and J ends lost 5 bases and 6 bases respectively, with 28 bases between them. Per the germline V gene, CDR1 is SEHNR and CDR2 is FQNEAQ (reference sequence). This CDR3 spans 18 amino acids. The full variable domain, its missing parts supplied by reference TRBV7-9 and TRBJ1-2, is DTGVSQNPRHKITKRGQNVTFRCDPISEHNRLYWYRQTLGQGPEFLTYFQNEAQLEKSRLLSDRFSAERPKGSFSTLEIQRTEQGDSAMYLCASSPDNGSPRDLHGYTFGSGTRLTVV.

The chain joins TRBV2 to TRBJ2-7; D unclear. V was shortened by 5 bases and J by 3 bases, with 5 bases between the two germline ends. This CDR3 contains 11 residues. The V gene's germline CDR1 is SNHLY and CDR2 FYNNEI. The CDR3 region has the DNA TGTGCCAGCAGTTACATCTACGAGCAGTACTTC. Translated: CASSYIYEQYF.

The chain links TRBV5-1 to TRBJ2-7; 8 bases line up with TRBD2. This CDR3 has 15 residues. The V and J ends lost 4 bases and 6 bases, in that order; junction bases with no gene match: 12. Germline V gene data show CDR1 as SGHRS and CDR2 as YFSETQ. CDR3 sequence: CASSGSGGANGEQYF. The CDR3 bases are TGCGCCAGCAGCGGGAGCGGGGGCGCCAATGGCGAGCAGTACTTC.

This chain joins TRBV29-1 and TRBJ2-1; 10 nucleotides line up with TRBD2. CDR3 length equals 16 residues. Germline values: CDR1 SQVTM, CDR2 ANQGSEA. The trim removed 1 base at V and 7 bases at J, leaving 10 bases unmatched. The CDR3: CSVEGGPSGSRNEQFF. The CDR3, as DNA: TGCAGCGTTGAAGGCGGCCCTAGCGGGAGCAGGAATGAGCAGTTCTTC.

As concerns this clonotype: A read error may account for a junction end that differs from germline. CDR3 in DNA: TGTGCCAGCAGCTTGGATAGGGGGACGGCTTTT. It encodes CASSLDRGTAF. This chain links TRBV5-6 with TRBJ2-3; D is perhaps TRBD1 (6 bases). The CDR3 spans 11 residues. Germline assignment: CDR1 SGHDT and CDR2 YYEEEE.

This chain uses TRBV7-2 with TRBJ1-1; no firm D call. Trimming shortened V by 0 bases and J by 2 bases, and 10 bases separated the two germline ends. The length of the CDR3 is 15 residues. CDR1 SGHTA and CDR2 FQGNSA come from the germline V gene. Written as DNA, the CDR3 is TGTGCCAGCAGCTTAGCCCGGGTTTTAAACACTGAAGCTTTCTTT. Translating gives CASSLARVLNTEAFF.

The chain combines TRBV12-3 or TRBV12-4 with TRBJ2-1, with 11 bases matching TRBD2. Trimming took 2 bases from V and 6 from J; bases not matched to a gene: 6. This CDR3 contains 16 residues. CDR3 protein: CASSLSSSGRPNEQFF. In DNA, the CDR3 is TGTGCCAGCAGTTTAAGCTCTAGCGGGAGGCCCAATGAGCAGTTCTTC.

This chain connects TRBV12-3 or TRBV12-4 to TRBJ1-2; TRBD1 matches 8 bases. Trimming removed 6 bases from V and 4 bases from J; junction bases left unmatched: 7. This CDR3 has 14 amino acids. The CDR3 here is CASSPDRGGYGYTF. DNA of the CDR3: TGTGCCAGCAGCCCTGACAGGGGCGGCTATGGCTACACCTTC.

The rearrangement links TRBV5-1 to TRBJ2-1; TRBD2 aligns across 7 bases. The CDR3 has 16 amino acids. CDR1 is SGHRS and CDR2 is YFSETQ in the germline V gene. Trimming at V came to 4 bases and at J to 5 bases, leaving 12 bases not matched to a gene. CDR3 sequence: CASSGRAWQGNNEQFF. As DNA, the CDR3 is TGCGCCAGCAGCGGGAGGGCTTGGCAGGGCAACAATGAGCAGTTCTTC.

This clonotype was counted between two and nine times. The gene calls are TRBV24-1 and TRBJ2-3; TRBD2 agrees at 8 bases. CDR3 size: 15 residues. V lost 6 bases to trimming and J lost 2 bases; unmatched junction nucleotides: 6. CDR1 is KGHDR, CDR2 SFDVKD, per germline. The CDR3 loop reads CATSRSSGYTDTQYF. The CDR3 DNA sequence: TGTGCCACCAGTCGATCTAGCGGGTACACAGATACGCAGTATTTT.

The rearrangement links TRBV3-1 to TRBJ1-2, with D uncertain. Germline CDR1 LGHDT, CDR2 YNNKEL (reference sequence). The germline V and J ends were trimmed by 3 bases and 2 bases, with 4 bases remaining between them. The CDR3 totals 12 residues. The CDR3 reads CASSQLNYGYTF. CDR3 in DNA: TGTGCCAGCAGCCAGTTAAACTATGGCTACACCTTC.

V usage is TRBV7-9 and J usage is TRBJ2-7, with D possibly matching TRBD2 (5 bases). Per germline, CDR1 SEHNR and CDR2 FQNEAQ (reference sequence). The CDR3 extends over 14 amino acids. V was cut by 6 bases and J by 2 bases, with 14 bases left in between. CDR3 DNA: TGTGCCAGCAGAAGAGCCGGACTCCCCTACGAGCAGTACTTC. Translation gives CASRRAGLPYEQYF. The full variable domain, its missing parts supplied by reference TRBV7-9 and TRBJ2-7, is DTGVSQNPRHKITKRGQNVTFRCDPISEHNRLYWYRQTLGQGPEFLTYFQNEAQLEKSRLLSDRFSAERPKGSFSTLEIQRTEQGDSAMYLCASRRAGLPYEQYFGPGTRLTVT.

This clonotype was counted many times. The rearrangement links TRBV7-6 to TRBJ2-7, with a tentative D call TRBD2 (6 bases). CDR3 length: 13 amino acids. V dropped 5 bases and J dropped 0 bases, with 8 bases sitting between them. Per the germline V gene, CDR1 is SGHVS and CDR2 is FNYEAQ. CDR3 nucleotide sequence: TGTGCCAGCAGCGGGGACTTCTCCTACGAGCAGTACTTC. Protein sequence: CASSGDFSYEQYF.

The chain joins TRBV5-6 to TRBJ2-5; D is unresolved. The CDR3 consists of 14 residues. Germline CDR1 reads SGHDT; CDR2 reads YYEEEE. V lost 2 bases, J lost 7 bases, and 15 bases lay in between. The CDR3 region has the DNA TGTGCCAGCAGCTTTAAGCCGCTAAGTGGGACCCAGTACTTC. Protein product: CASSFKPLSGTQYF. Full variable domain (remainder filled in from reference TRBV5-6 and TRBJ2-5): DAGVTQSPTHLIKTRGQQVTLRCSPKSGHDTVSWYQQALGQGPQFIFQYYEEEERQRGNFPDRFSGHQFPNYSSELNVNALLLGDSALYLCASSFKPLSGTQYFGPGTRLLVL.

The gene calls are TRBV7-2 and TRBJ1-2; no definite D call. Trimming took off 1 base at V and 4 bases at J, with 7 bases between the two ends. CDR1 and CDR2 from the germline V gene are SGHTA and FQGNSA. CDR3 size: 13 residues. The CDR3 loop reads CASSLGAPYGYTF. CDR3 nucleotides: TGTGCCAGCAGCTTAGGAGCGCCCTATGGCTACACCTTC. The complete variable domain, with remaining parts taken from reference TRBV7-2 and TRBJ1-2, reads GAGVSQSPSNKVTEKGKDVELRCDPISGHTALYWYRQSLGQGLEFLIYFQGNSAPDKSGLPSDRFSAERTGGSVSTLTIQRTQQEDSAVYLCASSLGAPYGYTFGSGTRLTVV.

This clonotype was seen only once. The V gene is TRBV11-2, the J gene TRBJ1-1; D might be TRBD1 (6 bases). Germline CDR1 and CDR2: SGHAT and FQNNGV. Trimming removed 6 bases from V and 5 bases from J, with 22 bases in between. The CDR3 has 16 residues. Written as DNA, the CDR3 is TGTGCCAGCAGTCCAGGGGCTTGGGCAGGGAGGACTGAAGCTTTCTTT. Its translation: CASSPGAWAGRTEAFF. The complete variable domain, with remaining parts taken from reference TRBV11-2 and TRBJ1-1, reads EAGVAQSPRYKIIEKRQSVAFWCNPISGHATLYWYQQILGQGPKLLIQFQNNGVVDDSQLPKDRFSAERLKGVDSTLKIQPAKLEDSAVYLCASSPGAWAGRTEAFFGQGTRLTVV.

There are a few counts of this clonotype. The chain employs TRBV4-1 and TRBJ1-2; TRBD1 might be the D (6 bases). CDR1 and CDR2 from the germline V gene are MGHRA and YSYEKL. V lost 2 bases to trimming and J lost 6 bases, with 25 bases between them. This CDR3 has 18 residues. CDR3 region: CASSQIPALTGRRDGYTF. The DNA for the CDR3 is TGCGCCAGCAGCCAAATACCAGCTCTGACAGGCCGCCGTGATGGCTACACCTTC.